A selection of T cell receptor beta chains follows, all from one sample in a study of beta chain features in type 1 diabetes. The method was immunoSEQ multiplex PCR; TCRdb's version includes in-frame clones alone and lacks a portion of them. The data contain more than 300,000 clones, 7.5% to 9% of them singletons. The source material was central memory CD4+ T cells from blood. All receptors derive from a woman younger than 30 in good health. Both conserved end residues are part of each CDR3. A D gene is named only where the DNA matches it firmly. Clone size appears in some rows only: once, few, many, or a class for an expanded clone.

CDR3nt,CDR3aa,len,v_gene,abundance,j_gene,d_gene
TGTGCCAGCAGTTTAACACCCCGCGGCGAGCAGTACTTC,CASSLTPRGEQYF,13,TRBV27,few,TRBJ2-7,-
TGTGCCAGCAGCTTTGAGCGAAGCAATGAGCAGTTCTTC,CASSFERSNEQFF,13,TRBV7-2,many,TRBJ2-1,-
TGTGCCAGCGGAGCACAGGGTTATTTTAATGAGCAGTTCTTC,CASGAQGYFNEQFF,14,TRBV7-9,few,TRBJ2-1,-
TGTGCCAGCAGTGAACACGGGACTAGCGCCTCACTGGGGCCCAAAAACATTCAGTACTTC,CASSEHGTSASLGPKNIQYF,20,TRBV6-1,few,TRBJ2-4,TRBD2
TGTGCCACCAGCAGAGCAACCTTCACAGATACGCAGTATTTT,CATSRATFTDTQYF,14,TRBV15,-,TRBJ2-3,-
TGTGCCAGCAGTTTAGACGGGAGCCGCACAGATACGCAGTATTTT,CASSLDGSRTDTQYF,15,TRBV27,few,TRBJ2-3,-
TGTGCCAGCAGGACAGGGAGCTATGGCTACACCTTC,CASRTGSYGYTF,12,TRBV27,many,TRBJ1-2,TRBD1
TGTGCCATCAGCGTTGGTGAAGAGCAGTTCTTC,CAISVGEEQFF,11,TRBV10-3,-,TRBJ2-1,-
TGTGCCAGCAGTCGGGACTACGAGCAGTACTTC,CASSRDYEQYF,11,TRBV5-6,few,TRBJ2-7,-
TGTGCCAGCAGCCCACTGACTGGTAACACCGGGGAGCTGTTTTTT,CASSPLTGNTGELFF,15,TRBV5-6,-,TRBJ2-2,-
TGTGCCAGTACGCAGGATCGACGGACACCTAACTATGGCTACACCTTC,CASTQDRRTPNYGYTF,16,TRBV19,few,TRBJ1-2,-
TGTGCCAGCAGTACCTCGGGACAGGGGATCTATGGCTACACCTTC,CASSTSGQGIYGYTF,15,TRBV6-5,few,TRBJ1-2,TRBD1
TGTGCCAGCAGCCCCAGTGGACAGGGAATTCACTACGAGCAGTACTTC,CASSPSGQGIHYEQYF,16,TRBV13,-,TRBJ2-7,TRBD1
TGTGCCAGCACCCTCGTAGCGAACACTGAAGCTTTCTTT,CASTLVANTEAFF,13,TRBV5-4,-,TRBJ1-1,-
TGTGCCAGCAGCCCAAATGCCAGGGGGCAGCCCCAGCATTTT,CASSPNARGQPQHF,14,TRBV7-2,few,TRBJ1-5,TRBD1
TGTGCCAGCAGCTTCCTAGCGGGAGCCGAGGATACGCAGTATTTT,CASSFLAGAEDTQYF,15,TRBV7-2,few,TRBJ2-3,TRBD2
TGTGCCAGCAGCGTCGGGGGGTCCTACAATGAGCAGTTCTTC,CASSVGGSYNEQFF,14,TRBV9,many,TRBJ2-1,TRBD2
TGTGCCAGCAGCTTACTTTCAGGGGCCAATGAGCAGTTCTTC,CASSLLSGANEQFF,14,TRBV7-2,-,TRBJ2-1,-
TGTGCCAGCAGCCAATCCATAGGGGGCACAGATACGCAGTATTTT,CASSQSIGGTDTQYF,15,TRBV16,few,TRBJ2-3,-
TGCGCCAGCAGCCCCGGAGGGAACATTCAGTACTTC,CASSPGGNIQYF,12,TRBV7-2,-,TRBJ2-4,-
TGTGCCAGTAGTATACGGGGACAGACGAACACCGGGGAGCTGTTTTTT,CASSIRGQTNTGELFF,16,TRBV19,few,TRBJ2-2,TRBD1
TGTGCCAGCAGCCCAGGGGTTGGGTACGAGCAGTACTTC,CASSPGVGYEQYF,13,TRBV7-3,-,TRBJ2-7,-
TGTGCCAGCAGCTTAGATCCCAGGGTCCTCTATGGCTACACCTTC,CASSLDPRVLYGYTF,15,TRBV7-8,-,TRBJ1-2,-